The clone carrying this TCR beta chain appeared a few times. The entry originates in a study of blood T cell repertoires in COVID-19. Study details: Acute-phase and convalescent COVID-19 samples originated in the United States, Italy and Spain.

In the authors' methods: Amplification from reference gene primers served as the basis for estimated nucleated cell counts. Sequencing was performed with immunoSEQ multiplex PCR; in TCRdb, only in-frame clones are kept and a portion is missing. V and J calls and clone size are as listed in that table; D and trimming were resolved from the DNA. Here the sample spans about 140,000 clones, approximately 88% being singletons. Germline lookup yields CDR1 ENHRY and CDR2 SYGVKD. The CDR3 length is 15 residues. The junction had 5 bases not matched to a gene; V was cut back by 5 bases and J by 1 base. Participants came from about 24 US areas, aged roughly 18 to 100 years. Participants reported their clinical history, and cohort assignment relied on those reports.

Specimen: PBMCs or T cells enriched from blood (not recorded which). This receptor was identified in a man aged 35-49 years with acute COVID-19. This chain links TRBV10-3 with TRBJ1-1; 9 bases fit TRBD1. The CDR3 sequence: CAISPRQGENTEAFF. DNA for the CDR3: TGTGCCATCAGTCCCAGACAGGGGGAGAACACTGAAGCTTTCTTT.